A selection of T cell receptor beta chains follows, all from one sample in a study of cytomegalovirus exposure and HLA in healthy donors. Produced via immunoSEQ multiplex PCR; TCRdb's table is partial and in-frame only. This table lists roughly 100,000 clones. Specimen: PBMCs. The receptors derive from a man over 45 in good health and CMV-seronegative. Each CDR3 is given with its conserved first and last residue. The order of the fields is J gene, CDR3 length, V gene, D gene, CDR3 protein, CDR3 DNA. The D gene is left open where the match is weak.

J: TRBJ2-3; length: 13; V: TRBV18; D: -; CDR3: CASSPIFTDTQYF; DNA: TGTGCCAGCTCACCTATATTCACAGATACGCAGTATTTT
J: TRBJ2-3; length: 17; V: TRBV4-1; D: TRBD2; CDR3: CASSTRLAGGGADTQYF; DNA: TGCGCCAGCAGCACACGCCTCGCGGGAGGGGGGGCAGATACGCAGTATTTT
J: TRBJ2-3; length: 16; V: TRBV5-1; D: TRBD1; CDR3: CASSLVRDSNTDTQYF; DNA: TGCGCCAGCAGCTTGGTCCGGGACAGCAACACAGATACGCAGTATTTT
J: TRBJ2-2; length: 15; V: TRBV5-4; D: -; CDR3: CASSLAMVRTGELFF; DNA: TGTGCCAGCAGCTTGGCGATGGTTAGAACCGGGGAGCTGTTTTTT
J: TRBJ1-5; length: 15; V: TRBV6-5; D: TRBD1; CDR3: CASSRTGTGDQPQHF; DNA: TGTGCCAGCAGTCGGACCGGGACAGGGGATCAGCCCCAGCATTTT
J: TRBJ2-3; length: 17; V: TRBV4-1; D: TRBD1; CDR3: CASSQGTGFRGTDTQYF; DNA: TGCGCCAGCAGCCAAGGGACAGGTTTTAGGGGCACAGATACGCAGTATTTT
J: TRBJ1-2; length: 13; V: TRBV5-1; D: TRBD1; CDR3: CASSLTPGQQYSF; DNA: TGCGCCAGCAGCCTGACCCCGGGACAGCAATATTCCTTC
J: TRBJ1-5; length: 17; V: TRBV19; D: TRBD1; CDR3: CASSIQGGRRGNQPQHF; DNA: TGTGCCAGTAGTATACAGGGGGGCCGAAGGGGAAATCAGCCCCAGCATTTT
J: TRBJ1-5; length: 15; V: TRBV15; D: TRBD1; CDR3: CATREGQGVFQPQHF; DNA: TGTGCCACCAGAGAGGGGCAGGGGGTTTTCCAGCCCCAGCATTTT
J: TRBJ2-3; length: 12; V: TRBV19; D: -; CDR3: CASSPRRDTQYF; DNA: TGTGCCAGTAGTCCCCGGCGGGATACGCAGTATTTT
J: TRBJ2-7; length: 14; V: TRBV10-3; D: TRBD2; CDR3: CAIRGLAGSYEQYF; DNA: TGTGCCATCAGGGGACTAGCGGGCTCCTACGAGCAGTACTTC
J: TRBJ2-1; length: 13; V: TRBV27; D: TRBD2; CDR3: CASGRAGYNEQFF; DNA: TGTGCCAGCGGGCGAGCGGGATACAATGAGCAGTTCTTC
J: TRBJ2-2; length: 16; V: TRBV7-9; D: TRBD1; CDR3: CASSPYRGRSTGELFF; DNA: TGTGCCAGCAGCCCATACAGGGGGCGCAGCACCGGGGAGCTGTTTTTT
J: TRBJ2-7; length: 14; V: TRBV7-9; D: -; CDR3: CASSFSRSSYEQYF; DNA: TGTGCCAGCAGCTTCTCCCGGAGCTCCTACGAGCAGTACTTC
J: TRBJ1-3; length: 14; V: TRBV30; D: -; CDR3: CAWTLDSAGNTIYF; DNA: TGTGCCTGGACCCTCGACAGCGCTGGAAACACCATATATTTT
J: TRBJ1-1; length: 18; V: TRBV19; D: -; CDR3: CASSIDTGGSLMNTEAFF; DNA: TGTGCCAGTAGTATAGATACAGGTGGGTCCCTCATGAACACTGAAGCTTTCTTT
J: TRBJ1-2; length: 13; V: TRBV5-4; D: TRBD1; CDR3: CASSWDSLYGYTF; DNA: TGTGCCAGCAGCTGGGACAGCCTCTATGGCTACACCTTC
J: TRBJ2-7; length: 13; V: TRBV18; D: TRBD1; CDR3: CASSPTGGYEQYF; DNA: TGTGCCAGCTCACCCACAGGGGGCTACGAGCAGTACTTC
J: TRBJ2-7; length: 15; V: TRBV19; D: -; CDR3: CASSKEGHGLYEQYF; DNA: TGTGCCAGTAGTAAGGAGGGCCATGGGCTCTACGAGCAGTACTTC
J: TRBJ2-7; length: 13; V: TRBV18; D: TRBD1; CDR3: CASSGDRGHEQYF; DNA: TGTGCCAGCTCCGGTGACAGGGGCCACGAGCAGTACTTC
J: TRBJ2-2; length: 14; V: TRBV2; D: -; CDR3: CASSFSRGTGELFF; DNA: TGTGCCAGCAGTTTTTCCAGGGGAACCGGGGAGCTGTTTTTT
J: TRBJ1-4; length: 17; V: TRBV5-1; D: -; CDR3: CASSFDEMQRYGEKLFF; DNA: TGCGCCAGCAGCTTCGACGAAATGCAGCGGTACGGAGAAAAACTGTTTTTT
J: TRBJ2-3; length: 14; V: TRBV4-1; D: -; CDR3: CASSLGHLTDTQYF; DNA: TGCGCCAGCAGCCTGGGACATCTCACAGATACGCAGTATTTT
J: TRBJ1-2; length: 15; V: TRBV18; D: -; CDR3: CASSPPARSNYGYTF; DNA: TGTGCCAGCTCACCACCTGCTCGGAGTAACTATGGCTACACCTTC
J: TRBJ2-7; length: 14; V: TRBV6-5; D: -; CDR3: CASSSPGILAEQYF; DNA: TGTGCCAGCAGTTCACCCGGGATTCTCGCCGAGCAGTACTTC
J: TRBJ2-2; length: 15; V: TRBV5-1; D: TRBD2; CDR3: CASSLGGRVPGELFF; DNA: TGCGCCAGCAGCTTGGGGGGGAGGGTGCCCGGGGAGCTGTTTTTT
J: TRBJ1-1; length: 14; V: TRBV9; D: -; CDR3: CASSVGADNTEAFF; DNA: TGTGCCAGCAGCGTAGGGGCCGACAACACTGAAGCTTTCTTT
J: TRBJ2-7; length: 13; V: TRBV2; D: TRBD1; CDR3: CASKTGGSYEQYF; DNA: TGTGCCAGCAAGACAGGGGGTTCCTACGAGCAGTACTTC
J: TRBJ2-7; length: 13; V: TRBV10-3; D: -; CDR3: CAISESTGREQYF; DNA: TGTGCCATCAGTGAGTCGACTGGGAGAGAGCAGTACTTC
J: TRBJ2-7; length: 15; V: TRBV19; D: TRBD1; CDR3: CASSIRTGLSYEQYF; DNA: TGTGCCAGTAGTATCCGGACAGGCCTCTCCTACGAGCAGTACTTC
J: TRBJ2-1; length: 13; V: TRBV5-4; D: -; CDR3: CASSLSSDNEQFF; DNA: TGTGCCAGCAGCTTGAGTAGCGACAATGAGCAGTTCTTC
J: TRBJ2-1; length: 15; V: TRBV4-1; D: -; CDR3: CASSPRSSPSDEQFF; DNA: TGCGCCAGCAGCCCCCGTAGCAGTCCGAGTGATGAGCAGTTCTTC
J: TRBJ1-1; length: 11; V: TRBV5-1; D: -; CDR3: CASSLDREAFF; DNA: TGCGCCAGCAGCCTCGACAGAGAAGCTTTCTTT
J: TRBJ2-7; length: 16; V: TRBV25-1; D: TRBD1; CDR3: CASSGLDRGVLDEQYF; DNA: TGTGCCAGCAGTGGCTTAGACAGGGGTGTATTGGACGAGCAGTACTTC
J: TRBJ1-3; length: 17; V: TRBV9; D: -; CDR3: CASSPGGGGRYGNTIYF; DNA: TGTGCCAGCAGCCCTGGGGGAGGGGGTCGTTATGGAAACACCATATATTTT
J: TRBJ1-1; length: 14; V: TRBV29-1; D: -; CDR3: CSVHGSAGITEAFF; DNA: TGCAGCGTTCATGGTTCGGCAGGGATAACTGAAGCTTTCTTT
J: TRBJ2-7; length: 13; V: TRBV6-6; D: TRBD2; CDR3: CASRTSGYYEQYF; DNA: TGTGCCAGCAGGACTAGCGGATACTACGAGCAGTACTTC
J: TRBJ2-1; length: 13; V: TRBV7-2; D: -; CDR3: CASSVDIYNEQFF; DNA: TGTGCCAGCAGCGTGGACATCTACAATGAGCAGTTCTTC
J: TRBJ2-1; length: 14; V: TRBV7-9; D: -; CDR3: CASSFAGRVGSWFF; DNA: TGTGCCAGCAGCTTCGCCGGCAGGGTCGGTTCGTGGTTCTTC
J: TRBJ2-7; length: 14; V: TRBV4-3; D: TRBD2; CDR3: CASSWSSGNYEQYF; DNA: TGCGCCAGCAGCTGGTCTAGCGGGAACTACGAGCAGTACTTC
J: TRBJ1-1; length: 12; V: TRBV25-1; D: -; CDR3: CASSSGLTEAFF; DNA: TGTGCCAGCTCATCAGGGTTAACTGAAGCTTTCTTT
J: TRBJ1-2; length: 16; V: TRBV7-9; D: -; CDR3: CASSAEGRSLNYGYTF; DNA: TGTGCCAGCAGCGCGGAAGGCAGATCCCTTAACTATGGCTACACCTTC